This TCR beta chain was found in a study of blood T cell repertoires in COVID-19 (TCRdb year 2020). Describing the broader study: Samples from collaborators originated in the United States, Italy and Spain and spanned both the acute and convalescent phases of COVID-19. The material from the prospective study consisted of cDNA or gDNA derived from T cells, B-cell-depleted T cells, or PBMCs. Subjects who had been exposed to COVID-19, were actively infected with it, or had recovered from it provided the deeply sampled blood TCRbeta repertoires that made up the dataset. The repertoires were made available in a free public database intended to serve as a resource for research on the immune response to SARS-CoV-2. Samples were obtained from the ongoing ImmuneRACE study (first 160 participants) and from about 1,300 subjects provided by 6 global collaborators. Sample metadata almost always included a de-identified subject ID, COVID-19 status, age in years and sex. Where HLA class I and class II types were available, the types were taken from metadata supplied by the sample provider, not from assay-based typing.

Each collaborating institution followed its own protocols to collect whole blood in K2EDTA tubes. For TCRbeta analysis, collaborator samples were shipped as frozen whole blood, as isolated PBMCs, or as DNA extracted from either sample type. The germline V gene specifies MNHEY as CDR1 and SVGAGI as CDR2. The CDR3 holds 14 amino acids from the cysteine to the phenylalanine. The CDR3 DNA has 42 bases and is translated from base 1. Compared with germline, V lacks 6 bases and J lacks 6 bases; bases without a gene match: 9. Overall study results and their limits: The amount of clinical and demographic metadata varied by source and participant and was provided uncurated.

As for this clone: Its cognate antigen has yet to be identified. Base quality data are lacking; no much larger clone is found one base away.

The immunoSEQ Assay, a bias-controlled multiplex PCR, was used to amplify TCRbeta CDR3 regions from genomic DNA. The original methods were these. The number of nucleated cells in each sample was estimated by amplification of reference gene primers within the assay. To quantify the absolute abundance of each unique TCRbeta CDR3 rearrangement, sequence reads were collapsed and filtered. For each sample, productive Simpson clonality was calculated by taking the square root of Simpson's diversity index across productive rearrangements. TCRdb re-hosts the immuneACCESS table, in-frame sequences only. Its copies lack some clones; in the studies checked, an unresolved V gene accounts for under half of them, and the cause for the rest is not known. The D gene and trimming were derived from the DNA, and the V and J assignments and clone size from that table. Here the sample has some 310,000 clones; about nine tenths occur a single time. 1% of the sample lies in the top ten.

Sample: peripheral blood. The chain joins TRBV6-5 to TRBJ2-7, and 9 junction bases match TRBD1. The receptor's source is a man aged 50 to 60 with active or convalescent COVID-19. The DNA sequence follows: TGTGCCAGCAGATTGACAGGGGGTTTTTCCGAGCAGTACTTC. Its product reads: CASRLTGGFSEQYF.